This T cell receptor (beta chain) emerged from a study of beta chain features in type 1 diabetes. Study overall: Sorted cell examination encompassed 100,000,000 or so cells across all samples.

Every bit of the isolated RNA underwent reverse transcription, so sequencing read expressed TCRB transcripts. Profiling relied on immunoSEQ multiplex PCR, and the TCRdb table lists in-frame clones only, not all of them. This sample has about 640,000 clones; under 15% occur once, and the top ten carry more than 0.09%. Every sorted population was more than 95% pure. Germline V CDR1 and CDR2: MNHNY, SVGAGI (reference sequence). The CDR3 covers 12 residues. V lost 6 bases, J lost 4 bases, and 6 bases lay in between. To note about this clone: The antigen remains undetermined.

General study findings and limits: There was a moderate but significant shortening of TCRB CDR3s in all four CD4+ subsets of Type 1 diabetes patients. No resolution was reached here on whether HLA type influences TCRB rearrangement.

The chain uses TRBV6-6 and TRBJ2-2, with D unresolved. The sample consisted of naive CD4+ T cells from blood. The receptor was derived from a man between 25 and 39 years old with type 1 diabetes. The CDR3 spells CASSGSTGELFF. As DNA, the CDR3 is TGTGCCAGCAGCGGGTCCACCGGGGAGCTGTTTTTT.